The clone carrying this T cell receptor beta chain has a single count. Its matching antigen is unknown. Trimming shortened V by 0 bases and J by 4 bases, and 18 bases separated the two germline ends. Germline loops: CDR1 ENHRY, CDR2 SYGVKD. The CDR3 contains 17 residues. The time point here: week 3, after first cycle of checkpoint inhibitor. One draw preceded checkpoint blockade; another followed its first cycle at week 3. Patients had no prior systemic cancer treatment, immunosuppressants or other active cancers. The sample originates from a study of blood T cell dynamics during melanoma immunotherapy. Study overall: Metastatic melanoma patients received first-line pembrolizumab or nivolumab plus ipilimumab.

Study-level points and caveats: Clones driving repertoire changes may be melanoma-specific or general immune activation.

Using immunoSEQ multiplex PCR, the repertoire was profiled, and TCRdb retains in-frame clones only, with some absent. The repertoire holds 7,000 to 8,500 clones, with more than 75% as singletons. The chain combines TRBV10-3 with TRBJ2-5; D is possibly TRBD1 (8 bases). The source material was blood, sampled from a patient treated with checkpoint blockade. This TCR came from a human donor with melanoma. The CDR3 loop reads CAISESPRQGRVETQYF. CDR3 DNA sequence: TGTGCCATCAGTGAGTCGCCCAGACAGGGGAGGGTAGAGACCCAGTACTTC.